Listed here are 7 T cell receptor beta chains from one sample, sequenced in a study of CD8+ T cells in alopecia areata. Following extraction, RNA underwent reverse transcription to cDNA, which served as the sequencing template. Repertoires were generated with immunoSEQ multiplex PCR, while TCRdb's copy carries only in-frame clones and drops some. The repertoire includes under 250,000 clones, roughly 57% of them detected once, and roughly 0.47% sits in the top ten. Sequenced material: CD4+ T cells sorted from blood, taken at week 0. The receptors were gathered from a human donor with alopecia areata.

This chain connects TRBV29-1 to TRBJ1-1; the match to TRBD1 covers 7 bases. Germline CDR1 and CDR2: SQVTM and ANQGSEA. The CDR3 consists of 13 residues. Trimming took 6 bases from V and 10 from J; bases not matched to a gene: 14. This CDR3 reads CSVVTETGRRAFF. The CDR3 DNA follows: TGCAGCGTCGTTACTGAGACAGGGCGTCGAGCTTTCTTT.

A single count supports this clone. The chain has TRBV13 and TRBJ1-6; no clear D gene. Trimming left V 2 bases short and J 5 bases short, with 7 bases between. Germline values: CDR1 PRHDT, CDR2 FYEKMQ (reference sequence). The CDR3 extends over 14 amino acids. CDR3 loop: CASSLFGNNSPLHF. The CDR3 coding sequence is TGTGCCAGCAGCTTATTCGGCAATAATTCACCCCTCCACTTT.

This clone is a singleton in its sample. As DNA, the CDR3 is TGTGCCAGCAGCGACACAGGGTCCGGTCTCTCCTACACCTTC. It translates to CASSDTGSGLSYTF. V is TRBV11-2 and J is TRBJ1-2; D perhaps matches TRBD1 (6 bases). The CDR3 extends over 14 amino acids. V dropped 5 bases and J dropped 10 bases, with 20 bases sitting between them. From germline, CDR1 is SGHAT and CDR2 FQNNGV.

J is TRBJ1-2 and V is TRBV4-1, with TRBD1 matching over 7 bases. Germline CDR1 MGHRA, CDR2 YSYEKL. The CDR3 length is 16 residues. The J segment lost 4 bases and the V segment lost 4 bases, leaving 12 bases of the junction unmatched. This CDR3 is CASSLGTDSLLYGYTF. The CDR3, as DNA: TGCGCCAGCAGCCTTGGGACAGACTCACTTCTCTATGGCTACACCTTC.

V and J are TRBV7-2 and TRBJ2-1; perhaps TRBD2 as D (7 bases). Germline V lookup: CDR1 SGHTA, CDR2 FQGNSA. The CDR3 has 16 amino acids. The ends were cut back, 7 bases at V and 1 base at J, with 17 bases in the middle. This CDR3 is CASKTTAGASYNEQFF. CDR3 nucleotides: TGTGCCAGCAAAACAACGGCGGGGGCTTCCTACAATGAGCAGTTCTTC.

In this sample, this clone turned up a few times. The CDR3 DNA reads as TGCAGCGGGGGACAGGTACCCAATGAGCAGTTCTTC. Translation gives CSGGQVPNEQFF. This chain connects TRBV29-1 to TRBJ2-1, with 8 bases aligning to TRBD1. CDR3 length equals 12 residues. The V gene end was trimmed by 7 bases and the J gene end by 6 bases; junction bases not matched to a gene: 5. Germline CDR1 and CDR2: SQVTM and ANQGSEA.

The chain joins TRBV5-1 to TRBJ1-1; D unresolved. The V end was cut by 4 bases, the J end by 3 bases, with 10 bases between. This CDR3 contains 13 residues. Germline CDR1 and CDR2: SGHRS and YFSETQ. This CDR3 is CASSPFTYTEAFF. The CDR3 DNA is TGCGCCAGCAGCCCCTTCACGTACACTGAAGCTTTCTTT.